The 8 T cell receptor beta chains in this list originate from one sample, sequenced in a study of OX40 agonist ivuxolimab in advanced cancers. Sequencing used immunoSEQ multiplex PCR; TCRdb keeps in-frame clones, though not all of them. Of about 35,000 clones listed, approximately 92% are singletons. Sample: CD4+ or CD8+ T cells sorted from blood, taken in a trial of the OX40 agonist ivuxolimab. The source is an adult with an advanced solid tumor such as melanoma, head and neck, liver or kidney cancer.

This chain links TRBV28 with TRBJ2-1, with 10 bases matching TRBD2. This CDR3 has 19 residues. The J segment lost 8 bases and the V segment lost 2 bases, leaving 18 bases of the junction unmatched. Looked up from germline, CDR1 is MDHEN and CDR2 is SYDVKM. The CDR3 loop is CASSLRPPQREGSKDEQFF. The DNA for the CDR3 is TGTGCCAGCAGTTTAAGGCCCCCTCAGCGGGAGGGTTCGAAGGATGAGCAGTTCTTC.

The rearrangement links TRBV18 to TRBJ2-3; 10 nucleotides match TRBD2. CDR1 is KGHSH and CDR2 is LQKENI in the germline V gene. The CDR3 spans 15 residues. V lost 2 bases to trimming and J lost 6 bases; unmatched junction nucleotides: 5. CDR3 residues: CASSPTQREGDTQYF. The CDR3 DNA is TGTGCCAGCTCACCAACCCAGCGGGAGGGTGATACGCAGTATTTT.

V and J are TRBV19 and TRBJ1-4; weak D call: TRBD1 (5 bases). In germline, CDR1 is LNHDA, CDR2 SQIVND (reference sequence). Between the trimmed V and J ends, which lost 5 bases and 10 bases, there was a span of 14 bases. The CDR3 has 13 residues. For the CDR3, the DNA is TGTGCCAGTAGTCCCCCCCCCGGGGGAAAACTGTTTTTT. This codes for CASSPPPGGKLFF.

This chain connects TRBV28 to TRBJ1-2; D gene ambiguous. Trimming stripped 6 bases from V and 8 bases from J, with 13 bases between. From germline, CDR1 is MDHEN and CDR2 SYDVKM. The CDR3 sequence is 12 residues long. The CDR3 here is CASRRDREGYTF. In DNA, the CDR3 is TGTGCCAGCAGACGAGATAGGGAAGGCTACACCTTC.

The genes are TRBV9 and TRBJ2-5; TRBD2 is a possible D gene (5 bases). CDR1 is SGDLS and CDR2 is YYNGEE in the germline V gene. The CDR3 length is 15 residues. With 4 bases removed from V and 6 bases from J, the gap between germline ends came to 19 bases. CDR3 sequence reads: CASSPFTGSSKTQYF. The CDR3 DNA follows: TGTGCCAGCAGCCCCTTTACGGGAAGTAGTAAGACCCAGTACTTC.

The rearrangement links TRBV4-3 to TRBJ2-7, with 8 bases that match TRBD2. Germline V CDR1 and CDR2: LGHNA, YSLEER. With 4 bases clipped from V and 2 bases from J, the junction kept 10 bases outside the gene matches. CDR3 length: 16 amino acids. The CDR3 spells CASSRALAGAPYEQYF. The DNA of the CDR3 is TGCGCCAGCAGCCGAGCTCTAGCGGGTGCCCCCTACGAGCAGTACTTC.

This clone was seen a single time. The chain uses TRBV9 and TRBJ2-7; D gene unclear. Germline CDR1 and CDR2: SGDLS and YYNGEE. The ends were cut back, 0 bases at V and 0 bases at J, with 10 bases in the middle. The CDR3 length is 15 residues. CDR3 loop: CASSVALENSYEQYF. CDR3 bases: TGTGCCAGCAGCGTAGCTTTGGAAAACTCCTACGAGCAGTACTTC.

V is TRBV9 and J is TRBJ2-7, with 10 bases lining up with TRBD1. J gave up 1 base and V 4 bases, and 5 bases lay outside the gene matches. The CDR3 consists of 15 residues. Germline V gene lookup returns CDR1 SGDLS and CDR2 YYNGEE. The CDR3 is CASSPQGQGSYEQYF. The CDR3 nucleotides are TGTGCCAGCAGCCCGCAGGGACAGGGGTCCTACGAGCAGTACTTC. The full variable domain, in which reference TRBV9 and TRBJ2-7 provide the parts outside the CDR3, is DSGVTQTPKHLITATGQRVTLRCSPRSGDLSVYWYQQSLDQGLQFLIQYYNGEERAKGNILERFSAQQFPDLHSELNLSSLELGDSALYFCASSPQGQGSYEQYFGPGTRLTVT.